The sequence of this TCR beta chain was determined in a study of Ad26.COV2.S vaccination and SARS-CoV-2 variants. Study-level findings and limits: Breadth of non-spike TCRs did not differ between vaccinees and placebo recipients.

The sample's treatment: some 20 received Ad26.COV2.S at low or high dose, single or two shots; five or six received placebo; per-sample allocation not given. The study sampled participants on day 63 after the first vaccine or placebo injection. Using immunoSEQ multiplex PCR, the repertoire was profiled, and TCRdb retains in-frame clones only, with some absent. The sample lists hundreds of thousands of clones, 70% to 90% occurring once. The CDR3 covers 18 residues. CDR1 is SGHNT and CDR2 is YYREEE in the germline V gene (reference sequence). V lost 4 bases to trimming and J lost 5 bases; unmatched junction nucleotides: 15. In regard to this clone: The antigen remains undetermined.

This sequence originates from a person between 18 and 60 years old who received the Ad26.COV2.S COVID-19 vaccine or a placebo. Specimen: peripheral blood, collected in a trial of Ad26.COV2.S vaccine versus placebo. The chain links TRBV5-4 to TRBJ2-1; 10 nucleotides agree with TRBD2. The CDR3 loop is CASSPGQLNGLADNEQFF. The DNA of the CDR3 is TGTGCCAGCAGCCCCGGACAGCTGAACGGACTAGCGGACAATGAGCAGTTCTTC.